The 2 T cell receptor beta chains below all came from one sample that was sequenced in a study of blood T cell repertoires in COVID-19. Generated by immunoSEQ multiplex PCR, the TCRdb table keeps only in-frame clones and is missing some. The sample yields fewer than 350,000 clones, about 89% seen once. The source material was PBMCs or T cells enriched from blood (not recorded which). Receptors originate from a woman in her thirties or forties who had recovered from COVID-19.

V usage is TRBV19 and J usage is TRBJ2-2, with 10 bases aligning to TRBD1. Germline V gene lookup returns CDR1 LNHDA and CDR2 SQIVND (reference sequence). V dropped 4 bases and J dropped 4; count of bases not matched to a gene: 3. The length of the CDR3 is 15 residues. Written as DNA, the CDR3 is TGTGCCAGTAGTAGGACAGGGGGAACCACCGGGGAGCTGTTTTTT. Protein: CASSRTGGTTGELFF. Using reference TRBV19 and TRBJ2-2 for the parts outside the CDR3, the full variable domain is DGGITQSPKYLFRKEGQNVTLSCEQNLNHDAMYWYRQDPGQGLRLIYYSQIVNDFQKGDIAEGYSVSREKKESFPLTVTSAQKNPTAFYLCASSRTGGTTGELFFGEGSRLTVL.

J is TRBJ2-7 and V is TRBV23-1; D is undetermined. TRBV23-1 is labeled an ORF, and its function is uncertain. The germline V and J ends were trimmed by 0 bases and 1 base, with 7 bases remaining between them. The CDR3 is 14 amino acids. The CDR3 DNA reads TGCGCCAGCAGTCAATCGACAAGTTCCTACGAGCAGTACTTC. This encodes CASSQSTSSYEQYF.